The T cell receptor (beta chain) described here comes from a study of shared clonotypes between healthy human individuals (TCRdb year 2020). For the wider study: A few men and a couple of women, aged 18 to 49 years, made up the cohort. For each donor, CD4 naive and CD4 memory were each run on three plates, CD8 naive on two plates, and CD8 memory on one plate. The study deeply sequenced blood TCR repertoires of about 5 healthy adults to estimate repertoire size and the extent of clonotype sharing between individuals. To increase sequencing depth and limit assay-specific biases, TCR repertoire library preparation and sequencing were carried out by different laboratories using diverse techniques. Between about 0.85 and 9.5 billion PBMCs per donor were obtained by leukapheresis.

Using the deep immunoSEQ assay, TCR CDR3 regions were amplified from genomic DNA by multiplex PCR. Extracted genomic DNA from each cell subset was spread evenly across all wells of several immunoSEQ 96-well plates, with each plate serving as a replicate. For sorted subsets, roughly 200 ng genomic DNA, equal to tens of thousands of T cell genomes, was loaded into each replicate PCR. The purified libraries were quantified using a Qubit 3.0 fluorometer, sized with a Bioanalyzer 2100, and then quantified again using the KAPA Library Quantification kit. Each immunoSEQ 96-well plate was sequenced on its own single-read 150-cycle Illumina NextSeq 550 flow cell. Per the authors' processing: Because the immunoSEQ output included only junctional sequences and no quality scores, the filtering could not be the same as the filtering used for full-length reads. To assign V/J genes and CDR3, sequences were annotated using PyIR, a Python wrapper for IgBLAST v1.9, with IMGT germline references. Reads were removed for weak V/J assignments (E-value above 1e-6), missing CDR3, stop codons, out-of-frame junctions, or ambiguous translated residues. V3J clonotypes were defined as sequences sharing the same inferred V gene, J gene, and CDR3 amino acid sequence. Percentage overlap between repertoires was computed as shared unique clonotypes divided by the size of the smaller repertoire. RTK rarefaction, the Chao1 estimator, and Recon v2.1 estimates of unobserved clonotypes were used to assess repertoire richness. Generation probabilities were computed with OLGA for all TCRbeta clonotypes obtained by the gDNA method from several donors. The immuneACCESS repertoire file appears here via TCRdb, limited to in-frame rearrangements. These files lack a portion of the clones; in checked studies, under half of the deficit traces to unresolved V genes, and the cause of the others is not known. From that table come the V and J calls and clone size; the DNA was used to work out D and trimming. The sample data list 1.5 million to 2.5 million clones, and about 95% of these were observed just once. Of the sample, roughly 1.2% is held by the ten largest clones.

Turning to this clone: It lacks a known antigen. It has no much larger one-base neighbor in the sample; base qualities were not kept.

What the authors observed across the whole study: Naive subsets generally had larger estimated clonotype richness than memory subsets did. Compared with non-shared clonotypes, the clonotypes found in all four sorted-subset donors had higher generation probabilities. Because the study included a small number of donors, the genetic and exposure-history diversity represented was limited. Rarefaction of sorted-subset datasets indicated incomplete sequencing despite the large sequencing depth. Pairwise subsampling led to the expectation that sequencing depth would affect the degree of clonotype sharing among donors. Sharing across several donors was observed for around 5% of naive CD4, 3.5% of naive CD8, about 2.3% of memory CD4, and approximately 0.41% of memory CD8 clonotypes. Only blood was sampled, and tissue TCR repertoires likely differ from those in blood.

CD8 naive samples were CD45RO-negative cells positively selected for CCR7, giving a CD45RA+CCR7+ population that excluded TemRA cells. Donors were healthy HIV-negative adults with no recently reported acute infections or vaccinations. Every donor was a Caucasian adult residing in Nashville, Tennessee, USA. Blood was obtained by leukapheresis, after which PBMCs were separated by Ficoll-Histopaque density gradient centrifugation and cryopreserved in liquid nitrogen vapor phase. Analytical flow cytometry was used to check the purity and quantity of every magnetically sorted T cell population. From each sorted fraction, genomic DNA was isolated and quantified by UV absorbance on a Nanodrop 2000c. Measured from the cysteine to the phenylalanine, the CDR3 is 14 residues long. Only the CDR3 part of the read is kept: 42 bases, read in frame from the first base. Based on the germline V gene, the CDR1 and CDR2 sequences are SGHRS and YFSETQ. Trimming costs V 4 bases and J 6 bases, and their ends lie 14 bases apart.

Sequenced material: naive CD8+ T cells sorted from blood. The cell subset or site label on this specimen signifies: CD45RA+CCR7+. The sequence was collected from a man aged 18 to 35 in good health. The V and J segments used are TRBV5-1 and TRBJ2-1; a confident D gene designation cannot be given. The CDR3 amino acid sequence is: CASSPWAGRNEQFF. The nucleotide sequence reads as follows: TGCGCCAGCAGCCCCTGGGCAGGACGCAATGAGCAGTTCTTC.